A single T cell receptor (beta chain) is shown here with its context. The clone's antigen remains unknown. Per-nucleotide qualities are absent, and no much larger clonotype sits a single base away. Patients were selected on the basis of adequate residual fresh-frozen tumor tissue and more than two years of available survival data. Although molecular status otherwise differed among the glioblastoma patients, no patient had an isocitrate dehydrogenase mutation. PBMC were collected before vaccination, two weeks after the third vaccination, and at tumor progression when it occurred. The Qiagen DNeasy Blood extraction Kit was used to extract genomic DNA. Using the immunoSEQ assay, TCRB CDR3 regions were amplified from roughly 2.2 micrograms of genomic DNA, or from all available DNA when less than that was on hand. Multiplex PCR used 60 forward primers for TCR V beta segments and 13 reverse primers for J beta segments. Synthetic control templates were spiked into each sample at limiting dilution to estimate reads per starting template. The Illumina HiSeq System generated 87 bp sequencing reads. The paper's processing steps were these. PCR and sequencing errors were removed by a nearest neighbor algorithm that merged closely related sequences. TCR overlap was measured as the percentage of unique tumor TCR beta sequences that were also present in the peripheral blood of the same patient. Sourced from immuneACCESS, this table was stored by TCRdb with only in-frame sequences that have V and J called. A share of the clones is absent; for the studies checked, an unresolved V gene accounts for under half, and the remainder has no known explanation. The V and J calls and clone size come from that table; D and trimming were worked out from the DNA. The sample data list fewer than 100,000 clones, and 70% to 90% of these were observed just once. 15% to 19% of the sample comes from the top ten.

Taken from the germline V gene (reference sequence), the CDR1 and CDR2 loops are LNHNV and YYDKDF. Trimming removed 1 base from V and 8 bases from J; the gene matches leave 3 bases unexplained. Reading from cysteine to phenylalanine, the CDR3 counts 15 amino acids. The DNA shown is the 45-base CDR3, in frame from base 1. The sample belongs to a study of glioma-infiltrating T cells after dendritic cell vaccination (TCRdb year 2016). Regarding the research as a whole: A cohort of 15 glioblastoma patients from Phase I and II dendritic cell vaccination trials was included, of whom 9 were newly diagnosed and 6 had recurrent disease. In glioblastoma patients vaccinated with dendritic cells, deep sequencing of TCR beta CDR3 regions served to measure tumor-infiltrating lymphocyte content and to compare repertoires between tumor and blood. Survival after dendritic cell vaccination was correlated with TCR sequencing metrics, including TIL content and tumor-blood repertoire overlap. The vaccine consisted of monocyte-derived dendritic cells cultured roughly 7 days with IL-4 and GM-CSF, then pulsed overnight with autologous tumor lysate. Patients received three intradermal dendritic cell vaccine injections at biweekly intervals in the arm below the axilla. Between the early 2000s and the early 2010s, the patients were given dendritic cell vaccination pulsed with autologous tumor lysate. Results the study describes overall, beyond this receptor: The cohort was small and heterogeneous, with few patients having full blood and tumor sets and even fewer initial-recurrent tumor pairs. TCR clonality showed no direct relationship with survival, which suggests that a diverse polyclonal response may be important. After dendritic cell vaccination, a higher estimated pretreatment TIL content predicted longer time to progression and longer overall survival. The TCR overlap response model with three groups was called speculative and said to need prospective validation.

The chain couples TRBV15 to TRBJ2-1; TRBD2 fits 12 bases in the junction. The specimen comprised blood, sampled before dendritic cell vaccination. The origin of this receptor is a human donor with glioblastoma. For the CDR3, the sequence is CATSRGLAGVDEQFF. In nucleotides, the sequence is TGTGCCACCAGCAGAGGACTAGCGGGAGTTGATGAGCAGTTCTTC.